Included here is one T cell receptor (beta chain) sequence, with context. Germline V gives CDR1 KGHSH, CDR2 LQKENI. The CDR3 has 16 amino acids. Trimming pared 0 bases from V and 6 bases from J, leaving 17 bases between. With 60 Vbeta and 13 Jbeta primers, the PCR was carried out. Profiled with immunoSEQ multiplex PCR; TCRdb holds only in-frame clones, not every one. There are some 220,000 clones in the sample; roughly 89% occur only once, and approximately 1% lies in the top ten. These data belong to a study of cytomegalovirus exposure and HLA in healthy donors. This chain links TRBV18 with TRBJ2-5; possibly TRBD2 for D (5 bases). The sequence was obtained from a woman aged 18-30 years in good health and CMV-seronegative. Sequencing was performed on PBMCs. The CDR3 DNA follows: TGTGCCAGCTCACCACCGCCGCGAGGGAGTCTAAAGACCCAGTACTTC. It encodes CASSPPPRGSLKTQYF. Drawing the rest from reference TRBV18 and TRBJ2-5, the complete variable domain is NAGVMQNPRHLVRRRGQEARLRCSPMKGHSHVYWYRQLPEEGLKFMVYLQKENIIDESGMPKERFSAEFPKEGPSILRIQQVVRGDSAAYFCASSPPPRGSLKTQYFGPGTRLLVL.